One and the same sample provided the 27 T cell receptor beta chains below, sequenced in a study of T cells in Graves' hyperthyroidism and ophthalmopathy. Amplification of TCR beta CDR3 regions was performed using RNA transcripts as template. In the first-round RT-PCR of the TCR CDR3, the HTBI primer set was used. Each CDR3 protein gets one entry after TCRdb re-called the multiplex PCR reads with MiXCR. Of some 600,000 distinct CDR3 sequences listed, around 13% were seen once; the top ten hold 5.8%. The sequenced sample consisted of blood. All receptors derive from a woman in her twenties or thirties with Graves' hyperthyroidism that later progressed to Graves' ophthalmopathy.

Many counts were recorded for this clonotype. The chain carries TRBV5-8 and TRBJ2-5, with a possible D match to TRBD1 (5 bases). Trimming stripped 0 bases from V and 2 bases from J, with 11 bases between. The CDR3 runs to 15 residues. CDR1 is SGHTS and CDR2 is YDEGEE in the germline V gene. The CDR3 region has the DNA TGTGCCAGCAGCTTGGGTCTCAGACAGCAAGAGACCCAGTACTTC. Amino acid sequence: CASSLGLRQQETQYF.

This clonotype occurred many times. The chain combines TRBV30 with TRBJ2-1, with D hard to call. Germline V gene sequence: CDR1 GTSNPN, CDR2 SVGIG (reference sequence). The V end was cut by 3 bases, the J end by 2 bases, with 5 bases between. The CDR3 length is 12 residues. The CDR3 spells CAWRTPYNEQFF. In DNA, the CDR3 is TGTGCCTGGAGGACACCCTACAATGAGCAGTTCTTC. Full variable domain (remainder filled in from reference TRBV30 and TRBJ2-1): SQTIHQWPATLVQPVGSPLSLECTVEGTSNPNLYWYRQAAGRGLQLLFYSVGIGQISSEVPQNLSASRPQDRQFILSSKKLLLSDSGFYLCAWRTPYNEQFFGPGTRLTVL.

This clonotype showed up just a few times. This chain joins TRBV19 and TRBJ1-5; possible D gene TRBD1, 5 bases. The germline gives CDR1 LNHDA, CDR2 SQIVND (reference sequence). V lost 5 bases and J 3 bases, leaving 11 bases between the germline ends. The CDR3 loop spans 14 amino acids. The CDR3 here is CASSAGGTNQPQHF. In DNA form, the CDR3 reads TGTGCCAGTAGTGCGGGGGGTACCAATCAGCCCCAGCATTTT.

This clonotype occurred many times. The V gene is TRBV20-1, the J gene TRBJ2-1; 8 bases map to TRBD1. From germline, CDR1 is DFQATT and CDR2 SNEGSKA (reference sequence). Germline trimming cut 2 bases from V and 3 bases from J; bases unmatched to any gene: 9. This CDR3 is built from 16 residues. The CDR3 DNA is TGCAGTGCTAGACCAGACGACAGGGGAGGCTACAATGAGCAGTTCTTC. Protein sequence: CSARPDDRGGYNEQFF.

This clonotype was detected ten times or more. This chain's CDR3 is CASSGGLAGSYNEQFF. The CDR3 nucleotides are TGCGCCAGCAGCGGGGGACTAGCGGGCTCCTACAATGAGCAGTTCTTC. The chain employs TRBV5-1 and TRBJ2-1; 12 bases align to TRBD2. The germline gives CDR1 SGHRS, CDR2 YFSETQ. The V segment lost 4 bases and the J segment 0 bases; nucleotides outside the gene matches: 2. The CDR3 spans 16 residues.

This clonotype was recorded a few times. V is TRBV12-5 and J is TRBJ1-3; unclear D gene. With 1 base removed from V and 2 bases from J, the gap between germline ends came to 9 bases. The germline V gene has CDR1 LGHNT and CDR2 FRNRAP. This CDR3 region has 15 residues. CDR3 loop: CASGLGAGAGNTIYF. CDR3 DNA: TGTGCTAGTGGTTTGGGGGCGGGAGCTGGAAACACCATATATTTT.

In its sample, this clonotype was seen many times. The chain couples TRBV12-3 or TRBV12-4 to TRBJ2-1; D is uncertain. Trimming cost V 6 bases and J 5 bases, with 11 bases left between them. This CDR3 region has 13 residues. CDR3 DNA sequence: TGTGCCAGCAGACGTGCCCGGGACAATGAGCAGTTCTTC. Amino acids: CASRRARDNEQFF.

In the case of this clonotype: A much larger clone differs from this one at a single base, so this may be a read error. The gene calls are TRBV2 and TRBJ2-1, with a possible D match to TRBD2 (5 bases). The CDR3 is made up of 14 amino acids. Germline V lookup: CDR1 SNHLY, CDR2 FYNNEI. Trimming left V 7 bases short and J 3 bases short, with 13 bases between. Here the CDR3 reads CASTSSRSYNEQFF. The CDR3 DNA reads TGTGCCAGCACCTCTAGCAGAAGCTACAATGAGCAGTTCTTC.

This clonotype was seen at least ten times. V is TRBV28 and J is TRBJ2-7; a possible D gene is TRBD2 (6 bases). Per germline, CDR1 MDHEN and CDR2 SYDVKM. The CDR3 spans 14 residues. Trimming shortened V by 6 bases and J by 3 bases, and 15 bases separated the two germline ends. The CDR3 sequence is CASRTSFTGYEQYF. CDR3 DNA: TGTGCCAGCAGAACTAGCTTTACTGGCTACGAGCAGTACTTC. The full variable domain, with the rest looked up from reference TRBV28 and TRBJ2-7, is DVKVTQSSRYLVKRTGEKVFLECVQDMDHENMFWYRQDPGLGLRLIYFSYDVKMKEKGDIPEGYSVSREKKERFSLILESASTNQTSMYLCASRTSFTGYEQYFGPGTRLTVT.

Of note for this clonotype: One end of the junction fails to match germline, which may point to a read error. This chain links TRBV5-1 with TRBJ1-1; TRBD1 matches 7 bases. The CDR3 spans 14 residues. The germline V gene encodes CDR1 SGHRS and CDR2 YFSETQ. The CDR3 region has the DNA TGCACCAGCAGCTCGAAAGGGGGCGGAACTGAAGCTTTCTTT. It translates to CTSSSKGGGTEAFF.

The table lists this clonotype with many counts. This chain uses TRBV2 with TRBJ2-1; D possibly corresponds to TRBD1 (6 bases). In germline, CDR1 is SNHLY, CDR2 FYNNEI. The CDR3 is made up of 16 amino acids. The V end lost 0 bases, the J end lost 0 bases, and 9 bases lay between the germline ends. The CDR3 sequence: CASSEAGASSYNEQFF. For the CDR3, the DNA is TGTGCCAGCAGTGAAGCGGGGGCCAGCTCCTACAATGAGCAGTTCTTC.

The table lists this clonotype with many counts. The chain combines TRBV4-2 with TRBJ2-1; the match to TRBD2 covers 11 bases. J gave up 2 bases and V 4 bases, and 7 bases lay outside the gene matches. The germline gives CDR1 LGHNA, CDR2 YNFKEQ. This CDR3 spans 17 amino acids. This CDR3 is CASSPLTSGSPYNEQFF. CDR3 DNA sequence: TGTGCCAGCAGCCCGTTAACTAGCGGGAGCCCCTACAATGAGCAGTTCTTC.

This clonotype was seen ten or more times. V is TRBV2 and J is TRBJ2-1; D possibly corresponds to TRBD1 (6 bases). Germline loops: CDR1 SNHLY, CDR2 FYNNEI. The V and J ends lost 4 bases and 6 bases respectively, with 16 bases between them. The CDR3 consists of 15 residues. The CDR3 nucleotides are TGTGCCAGCAGTGGAACAGGGTGGGTCGGCAATGAGCAGTTCTTC. The encoded protein is CASSGTGWVGNEQFF. The full variable domain, completed using reference TRBV2 and TRBJ2-1, is EPEVTQTPSHQVTQMGQEVILRCVPISNHLYFYWYRQILGQKVEFLVSFYNNEISEKSEIFDDQFSVERPDGSNFTLKIRSTKLEDSAMYFCASSGTGWVGNEQFFGPGTRLTVL.

The sample holds a few counts of this clonotype. This chain connects TRBV28 to TRBJ1-2, with D possibly being TRBD1 (6 bases). The length of the CDR3 is 11 residues. Germline CDR1 is MDHEN and CDR2 is SYDVKM. The ends were cut back, 10 bases at V and 8 bases at J, with 14 bases in the middle. This CDR3 reads CAITRGRGYTF. As DNA, the CDR3 is TGTGCCATCACCAGGGGTAGGGGCTACACCTTC.

This clonotype was counted many times. This rearrangement joins TRBV6-1 to TRBJ1-1; a possible D gene is TRBD1 (5 bases). The CDR3 is 12 amino acids. Germline V CDR1 and CDR2: MNHNS, SASEGT. The V end was cut by 8 bases, the J end by 4 bases, with 11 bases between. The CDR3 here is CASERDGTEAFF. The CDR3 nucleotides are TGTGCCAGCGAGCGGGACGGCACTGAAGCTTTCTTT.

This clonotype was counted many times. The gene calls are TRBV12-3 or TRBV12-4 and TRBJ2-7, with 12 bases lining up with TRBD2. The CDR3 is 18 residues long. Trimming took 4 bases from V and 2 from J; bases not matched to a gene: 12. The CDR3 reads CASSSPGVRTSGAYEQYF. CDR3 coding DNA: TGTGCCAGCAGTTCCCCCGGGGTGAGGACTAGCGGGGCCTACGAGCAGTACTTC.

The J gene is TRBJ2-3, the V gene TRBV2, with D tentatively TRBD1 or TRBD2 (5 bases each). From germline, CDR1 is SNHLY and CDR2 FYNNEI. V gave up 7 bases and J gave up 1 base, with 15 bases separating them. This CDR3 has 15 amino acids. DNA of the CDR3: TGTGCCAGCAATCGGGACCGGATCCGCACAGATACGCAGTATTTT. Protein product: CASNRDRIRTDTQYF.

The genes are TRBV7-2 and TRBJ2-7; D is tentatively TRBD1 or TRBD2 (6 bases each). CDR1 and CDR2 from the germline V gene are SGHTA and FQGNSA. The CDR3 length is 14 residues. V was cut by 5 bases and J by 7 bases, with 18 bases left in between. The CDR3 DNA is TGTGCCAGCAGCCCTTCCGCGGGGACAAGAGAGCAGTACTTC. Its translation is CASSPSAGTREQYF.

Points on this clonotype: Just one base apart from a much larger clone, this may be a read error. Because it lacks the conserved phenylalanine or tryptophan at the end, this CDR3 is likely a read error. The chain combines TRBV10-3 with TRBJ1-2; D not resolved. Trimming removed 7 bases at V and 0 bases at J, with 3 bases between. Germline CDR1 reads ENHRY; CDR2 reads SYGVKD. The CDR3 contains 11 residues. CDR3 bases: TGTGCCATCATGGCTAACTATGGCTACACCTCC. Protein product: CAIMANYGYTS.

This rearrangement joins TRBV12-3 or TRBV12-4 to TRBJ2-3, with TRBD2 matching 7 bases. Trimming cost V 7 bases and J 14 bases; bases outside gene matches: 12. The length of the CDR3 is 12 residues. The CDR3 loop reads CASTLGDYSAYF. In DNA form, the CDR3 reads TGTGCCAGCACCTTGGGGGACTACAGTGCGTATTTT.

The sample holds a few counts of this clonotype. This chain links TRBV18 with TRBJ1-1; D gene ambiguous. Germline assignment: CDR1 KGHSH and CDR2 LQKENI. There are 16 residues in the CDR3. V was shortened by 3 bases and J by 0 bases, with 14 bases between the two germline ends. DNA for the CDR3: TGTGCCAGCTCACCGCTCCTAATCGAAATGAACACTGAAGCTTTCTTT. Protein sequence: CASSPLLIEMNTEAFF.

The rearrangement links TRBV14 to TRBJ1-4, with a possible D match to TRBD1 (5 bases). Trimming removed 4 bases at V and 0 bases at J, with 9 bases between. Per the germline V gene, CDR1 is SGHDN and CDR2 is FVKESK. The CDR3 is 15 amino acids. CDR3 bases: TGTGCCAGCAGCCCCTGGGGGGCAACTAATGAAAAACTGTTTTTT. Translated: CASSPWGATNEKLFF.

This clonotype has only a few counts. V and J are TRBV13 and TRBJ2-5, with 8 bases that match TRBD1. This CDR3 is built from 15 residues. The V gene end was trimmed by 1 base and the J gene end by 4 bases; junction bases not matched to a gene: 5. In germline, CDR1 is PRHDT, CDR2 FYEKMQ (reference sequence). The CDR3 DNA reads as TGTGCCAGCAGCTTAGTGACAGGGGTTCGAGAGACCCAGTACTTC. It specifies CASSLVTGVRETQYF.

This clonotype was found many times. This chain uses TRBV6-2 or TRBV6-3 with TRBJ2-2, with 10 positions matching TRBD2. CDR1 MNHEY and CDR2 SVGEGT come from the germline V gene. This CDR3 has 14 amino acids. V lost 6 bases to trimming and J lost 6 bases; unmatched junction nucleotides: 4. CDR3 sequence reads: CASRRLAGSGELFF. Written as DNA, the CDR3 is TGTGCCAGCAGAAGACTAGCGGGTTCCGGGGAGCTGTTTTTT.

This clonotype was seen a few times. V gene TRBV29-1 combines with J gene TRBJ1-3; D is undetermined. Trimming shortened V by 0 bases and J by 0 bases, and 9 bases separated the two germline ends. The CDR3 consists of 15 residues. The germline V gene has CDR1 SQVTM and CDR2 ANQGSEA. DNA of the CDR3: TGCAGCGTTGAAGATCTGGCAGTCTCTGGAAACACCATATATTTT. This sequence encodes CSVEDLAVSGNTIYF.

This clonotype has ten or more counts. The chain links TRBV7-8 to TRBJ2-1; D gene unclear. The length of the CDR3 is 14 residues. V lost 4 bases and J 6 bases, leaving 13 bases between the germline ends. Per the germline V gene, CDR1 is SGHVS and CDR2 is FQNEAQ. CDR3 residues: CASSSWSSSNEQFF. As DNA, the CDR3 is TGTGCCAGCAGCTCGTGGTCCTCTTCCAATGAGCAGTTCTTC.

The chain carries TRBV19 and TRBJ1-5; possibly TRBD1 for D (5 bases). This CDR3 contains 15 residues. From germline, CDR1 is LNHDA and CDR2 SQIVND (reference sequence). V lost 6 bases and J lost 4, with 16 bases in between. The CDR3 sequence: CASRSTGRDNQPQHF. DNA for the CDR3: TGTGCCAGTAGGTCGACGGGCAGGGATAATCAGCCCCAGCATTTT.